The TCR delta chain under discussion was sequenced for a study of γδ T cells in repeated Plasmodium falciparum infection. Findings of the study overall: Vdelta2-negative gammadelta repertoires appeared less diverse and less shared in Malian than Australian children.

Germline values: CDR1 TVYSNPD, CDR2 GDNSRS (reference sequence). This CDR3 spans 24 amino acids. Remarks on this clone: The antigen is unknown. The TCRdb record carries a much larger clone's protein, which differs from this DNA's translation at residue 23; a read error is the likely cause, and the protein listed here is the DNA translation.

Sequencing covered both gamma and delta TCR chains per sample. TCRdb reanalysed the multiplex PCR reads via CATT. This sample has approximately 60,000 delta-chain clones, with approximately 1.5% found just once. Flow sorting of PBMC yielded separate Vgamma9/Vdelta2+ and Vdelta2-negative gammadelta T cell populations for bulk repertoire analysis. The V gene is given as TRDV3, and no J gene call is available; the table's TRDD3 call for D was not verified on the DNA. The sequenced sample was gamma-delta T cells from blood. The receptor was isolated from a pool of human donors (malaria-infected and uninfected, not separated). The CDR3 bases are TGTGCCTTTCGGAAACCAAAATACGTTCATTATGGAGGATACGGTAGAACAAACACCGATAAACTCACCTTT. It translates to CAFRKPKYVHYGGYGRTNTDKLTF.